This TCR beta chain was observed in a study of post-analysis software for immune sequencing data. Study background: Included courses were relapsing-remitting and secondary progressive multiple sclerosis; progressive-relapsing multiple sclerosis was also included. Study-level points and caveats: Samples from one preparation batch, clustered by F measure, grouped strongly together. Controls significantly exceeded multiple sclerosis patients in normalized Chao1 diversity. A handful of TRBV segments were significantly more frequent in patients than in controls. TRBV5-6, TRBV5-1 and TRBV20-1 were among these segments.

Remarks on this clonotype: What it binds is unknown.

J was trimmed by 4 bases and V by 2 bases; bases with no gene match: 5. Germline loops: CDR1 MNHEY, CDR2 SVGAGI. The CDR3 has 15 residues. Unique molecular identifiers tagged the TCR beta cDNA libraries. The source material, roughly 0.9 to 11 million T cells, gave rise to 500,000 or so cDNA molecules. TCRdb redid the calling of the PCR reads with MiXCR, one entry per CDR3 protein. This table holds 400,000 to 500,000 distinct CDR3 sequences, approximately 37% found once. V is TRBV6-5 and J is TRBJ2-7, with 10 nucleotides matching TRBD2. The sequence was collected from a girl aged 2 to 9 with multiple sclerosis. Sequencing was carried out using blood. CDR3 DNA sequence: TGTGCCAGCAGTTACGGGAATAGCGGGGGGTACGAGCAGTACTTC. Residues: CASSYGNSGGYEQYF.